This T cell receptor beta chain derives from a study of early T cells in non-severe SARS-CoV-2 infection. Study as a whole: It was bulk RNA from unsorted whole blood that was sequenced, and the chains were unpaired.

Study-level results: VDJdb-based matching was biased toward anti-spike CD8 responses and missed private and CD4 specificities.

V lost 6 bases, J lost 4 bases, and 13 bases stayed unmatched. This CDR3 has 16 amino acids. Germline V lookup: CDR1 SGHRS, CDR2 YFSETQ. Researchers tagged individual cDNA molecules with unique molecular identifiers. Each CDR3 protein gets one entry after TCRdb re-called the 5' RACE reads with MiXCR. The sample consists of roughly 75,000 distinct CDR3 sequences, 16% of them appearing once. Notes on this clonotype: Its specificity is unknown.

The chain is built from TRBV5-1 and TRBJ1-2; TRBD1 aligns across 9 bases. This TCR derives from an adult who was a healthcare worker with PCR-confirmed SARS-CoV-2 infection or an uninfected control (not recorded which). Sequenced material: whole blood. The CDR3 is CASTSAPPGQGYGYTF. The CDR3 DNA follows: TGCGCCAGCACTTCCGCCCCCCCGGGACAGGGCTATGGCTACACCTTC.